What follows are 25 T cell receptor beta chains derived from one specimen sequenced in a study of blood T cell repertoires in COVID-19. Here immunoSEQ multiplex PCR was the method, and the copy in TCRdb shows in-frame clones only, minus some. The sample has around 140,000 clones; around 81% are singletons. Input material: peripheral blood. All receptors come from a human donor in a cohort sampled during active COVID-19.

This clone has more than one count but fewer than ten. This chain connects TRBV4-1 to TRBJ2-3, with 8 bases that match TRBD1. Germline V gene sequence: CDR1 MGHRA, CDR2 YSYEKL. The CDR3 is made up of 15 amino acids. Trimming removed 2 bases from V and 8 bases from J; junction bases left unmatched: 9. CDR3 coding DNA: TGCGCCAGCAGCCAACTGGGACAGGCCCTAGGTACGCAGTATTTT. This translates into CASSQLGQALGTQYF.

The chain employs TRBV5-1 and TRBJ2-7; 7 bases align to TRBD1. Looked up from germline, CDR1 is SGHRS and CDR2 is YFSETQ. This CDR3 has 13 residues. J gave up 3 bases and V 4 bases, and 4 bases lay outside the gene matches. CDR3 amino acids: CASSEGASYEQYF. The CDR3 nucleotides are TGCGCCAGCAGCGAGGGGGCGAGCTACGAGCAGTACTTC.

The V gene is TRBV19, the J gene TRBJ2-1; TRBD2 matches 8 bases. Germline CDR1 is LNHDA and CDR2 is SQIVND (reference sequence). Trimming cost V 9 bases and J 6 bases; bases outside gene matches: 19. The CDR3 extends over 17 amino acids. The CDR3 region is CASSGLADTMIRNEQFF. The CDR3 coding sequence is TGTGCCAGCAGCGGACTAGCTGATACTATGATACGCAATGAGCAGTTCTTC.

The genes are TRBV15 and TRBJ2-7; 8 nucleotides match TRBD1. The CDR3 totals 16 residues. The V gene's germline CDR1 is LNHNV and CDR2 YYDKDF (reference sequence). V gave up 3 bases and J gave up 2 bases; unmatched junction bases: 9. The CDR3 protein is CATSRKDRAPTYEQYF. CDR3 in DNA: TGTGCCACCAGCAGGAAGGACAGGGCCCCAACCTACGAGCAGTACTTC.

The rearrangement joins TRBV4-1 to TRBJ2-1; 7 bases fit TRBD2. Germline V lookup: CDR1 MGHRA, CDR2 YSYEKL. J lost 5 bases, V lost 0 bases, and 4 bases had no gene match. This CDR3 spans 15 amino acids. The CDR3 sequence: CASSQDSGYDNEQFF. DNA of the CDR3: TGCGCCAGCAGCCAAGATAGCGGGTACGACAATGAGCAGTTCTTC.

The rearrangement uses TRBV9 and TRBJ1-4; TRBD1 matches 11 bases. CDR3 length: 18 amino acids. V was pared by 4 bases and J by 5 bases, with 13 bases of the junction left unmatched. The germline V gene encodes CDR1 SGDLS and CDR2 YYNGEE. CDR3 sequence reads: CASSQGQGASPFNEKLFF. DNA for the CDR3: TGTGCCAGCAGCCAAGGACAGGGGGCCTCCCCCTTCAATGAAAAACTGTTTTTT.

The V and J genes are TRBV28 and TRBJ2-6; D might be TRBD2 (7 bases). Germline loops: CDR1 MDHEN, CDR2 SYDVKM. The CDR3 is made up of 16 amino acids. Between the trimmed V and J ends, which lost 3 bases and 4 bases, there was a span of 13 bases. CDR3: CASSFGGPEGANVLTF. DNA of the CDR3: TGTGCCAGCAGTTTCGGGGGGCCGGAAGGGGCCAACGTCCTGACTTTC.

This clone has only one observation. The V call is TRBV24-1, the J call TRBJ2-1; D gene unclear. The CDR3 length is 14 residues. The germline V gene has CDR1 KGHDR and CDR2 SFDVKD. The V end was cut by 4 bases, the J end by 0 bases, with 6 bases between. The CDR3 is CATSDPRSYNEQFF. DNA for the CDR3: TGTGCCACCAGTGACCCCCGCTCCTACAATGAGCAGTTCTTC.

The rearrangement links TRBV5-1 to TRBJ2-7; tentative D call: TRBD1 (5 bases). The germline CDR1 and CDR2 sequences are SGHRS and YFSETQ. The CDR3 is 14 residues long. V was trimmed by 3 bases and J by 2 bases, leaving 12 bases between them. CDR3 bases: TGCGCCAGCAGCTCCTGGACATCGACCTACGAGCAGTACTTC. Its translation: CASSSWTSTYEQYF.

Only a few counts were recorded for this clone. This sequence joins TRBV11-2 and TRBJ2-1; 7 positions agree with TRBD1. V trimming: 5 bases; J trimming: 5 bases; junction bases outside the gene matches: 3. Germline assignment: CDR1 SGHAT and CDR2 FQNNGV. There are 13 residues in the CDR3. The CDR3 coding sequence is TGTGCCAGCAGCCTGGGACAGCACAATGAGCAGTTCTTC. Translated: CASSLGQHNEQFF.

This clone was seen just once. The rearrangement uses TRBV7-9 and TRBJ2-7; 9 nucleotides agree with TRBD1. Germline V gene sequence: CDR1 SEHNR, CDR2 FQNEAQ (reference sequence). Unmatched junction bases numbered 3, after V lost 3 bases and J lost 3 bases. The CDR3 is 14 amino acids. Here the CDR3 DNA reads TGTGCCAGCAGCTTTGGGGGACAGGGCTACGAGCAGTACTTC. Its translation is CASSFGGQGYEQYF.

This clone was seen a few times. This chain links TRBV7-2 with TRBJ2-4; a possible D gene is TRBD1 (6 bases). This CDR3 spans 16 amino acids. V was clipped by 3 bases and J by 0 bases, with 12 bases between them. Germline V gene lookup returns CDR1 SGHTA and CDR2 FQGNSA. The CDR3 reads CASSFSGVVAKNIQYF. CDR3 sequence (DNA): TGTGCCAGCAGCTTTTCAGGGGTGGTAGCCAAAAACATTCAGTACTTC.

This rearrangement joins TRBV6-2 or TRBV6-3 to TRBJ2-3; 11 bases fit TRBD1. This CDR3 has 15 residues. Looked up from germline, CDR1 is MNHEY and CDR2 is SVGEGT. J gave up 3 bases and V 6 bases, and 5 bases lay outside the gene matches. CDR3: CASSTRDRGTDTQYF. The CDR3 DNA reads TGTGCCAGCAGCACCCGGGACAGGGGGACAGATACGCAGTATTTT.

The chain is built from TRBV10-3 and TRBJ2-7, with D tentatively TRBD1 (5 bases). Per germline, CDR1 ENHRY and CDR2 SYGVKD. The CDR3 is 12 residues long. Trimming left V 5 bases short and J 4 bases short, with 9 bases between. The CDR3 DNA reads as TGTGCCATCAGTACCACAGGATACGAGCAGTACTTC. Translating gives CAISTTGYEQYF.

This sequence joins TRBV19 and TRBJ2-7, with TRBD1 as a possible D gene (5 bases). The CDR3 contains 14 residues. V shed 3 bases and J shed 0 bases, with 9 bases lying between them. Germline V gives CDR1 LNHDA, CDR2 SQIVND (reference sequence). For the CDR3, the DNA is TGTGCCAGTAGTATTGACGGACACTCCTACGAGCAGTACTTC. It is translated as CASSIDGHSYEQYF.

This clone was seen a few times. The chain links TRBV19 to TRBJ2-6; 11 nucleotides line up with TRBD1. CDR1 LNHDA and CDR2 SQIVND come from the germline V gene (reference sequence). With V trimmed by 9 bases and J by 1 base, 2 bases remained unmatched. The CDR3 sequence is 15 residues long. The CDR3, as DNA: TGTGCCAGCGGACAGGGGGCGTCTGGGGCCAACGTCCTGACTTTC. Its protein is CASGQGASGANVLTF.

The chain combines TRBV2 with TRBJ2-7, with TRBD2 identical over 7 bases. The J segment lost 1 base and the V segment lost 5 bases, leaving 8 bases of the junction unmatched. This CDR3 spans 15 amino acids. Per germline, CDR1 SNHLY and CDR2 FYNNEI. The CDR3 protein is CASSFILATSYEQYF. CDR3 nucleotide sequence: TGTGCCAGCAGTTTCATACTAGCGACATCCTACGAGCAGTACTTC.

The chain carries TRBV7-2 and TRBJ2-5, with 15 bases fitting TRBD2. The CDR3 contains 17 residues. CDR1 is SGHTA, CDR2 FQGNSA, per germline. With 1 base clipped from V and 5 bases from J, the junction kept 5 bases outside the gene matches. DNA of the CDR3: TGTGCCAGCAGCTTAGGCTGGACTAGCGGGAGGGTGGAGACCCAGTACTTC. As protein: CASSLGWTSGRVETQYF.

The genes are TRBV28 and TRBJ1-1; D is unresolved. V was trimmed by 2 bases and J by 8 bases, leaving 12 bases between them. Per germline, CDR1 MDHEN and CDR2 SYDVKM. CDR3 length: 13 residues. Here the CDR3 DNA reads TGTGCCAGCAGTTTACGAGATGGCAGGGAAGCTTTCTTT. Its translation: CASSLRDGREAFF.

This clone was counted once. The CDR3 reads CASYLNLGGTTNNEQFF. Here the CDR3 DNA reads TGCGCCAGCTACCTTAACCTAGGCGGGACGACCAACAATGAGCAGTTCTTC. V usage is TRBV5-1 and J usage is TRBJ2-1, with D tentatively TRBD2 (6 bases). This CDR3 has 17 amino acids. The V end was cut by 7 bases, the J end by 5 bases, with 25 bases between. Germline V gene sequence: CDR1 SGHRS, CDR2 YFSETQ. The variable domain in full, with the rest retrieved from reference TRBV5-1 and TRBJ2-1, is KAGVTQTPRYLIKTRGQQVTLSCSPISGHRSVSWYQQTPGQGLQFLFEYFSETQRNKGNFPGRFSGRQFSNSRSEMNVSTLELGDSALYLCASYLNLGGTTNNEQFFGPGTRLTVL.

This clone was detected only once. The chain uses TRBV5-5 and TRBJ2-7; 8 bases align to TRBD2. Germline V CDR1 and CDR2: SGHKS, YYEKEE (reference sequence). This CDR3 is built from 15 residues. Germline trimming cut 1 base from V and 0 bases from J; bases unmatched to any gene: 3. The CDR3 here is CASSLSGRISYEQYF. DNA of the CDR3: TGTGCCAGCAGCTTGAGCGGGAGAATCTCCTACGAGCAGTACTTC.

The chain uses TRBV27 and TRBJ1-5, with 7 bases matching TRBD1. V shed 6 bases and J 0 bases; nucleotides not matched to a gene: 5. This CDR3 is 15 amino acids long. The germline gives CDR1 MNHEY, CDR2 SMNVEV (reference sequence). CDR3 nucleotide sequence: TGTGCCAGCAGATCGGGGACAGTTAGCAATCAGCCCCAGCATTTT. It yields the protein CASRSGTVSNQPQHF.

This chain links TRBV7-9 with TRBJ2-7; 9 nucleotides agree with TRBD1. Germline CDR1 reads SEHNR; CDR2 reads FQNEAQ (reference sequence). The length of the CDR3 is 15 residues. Germline trimming cut 1 base from V and 5 bases from J; bases unmatched to any gene: 6. CDR3 DNA: TGTGCCAGCAGCTTAGGGCCGGGACAGGGAAACGAGCAGTACTTC. Translation: CASSLGPGQGNEQYF.

The J gene is TRBJ2-7, the V gene TRBV6-8; no firm D call. Germline values: CDR1 MNHGY, CDR2 SAAAGT. Trimming shortened V by 5 bases and J by 2 bases, and 7 bases separated the two germline ends. This CDR3 region has 12 residues. This chain's CDR3 is CASSTVAYEQYF. DNA of the CDR3: TGTGCCAGCAGTACAGTTGCCTACGAGCAGTACTTC.

This clone was detected only a few times. The rearrangement joins TRBV7-9 to TRBJ2-7, with TRBD1 as a possible D gene (5 bases). V lost 2 bases and J lost 1, with 9 bases in between. CDR1 SEHNR and CDR2 FQNEAQ come from the germline V gene (reference sequence). The CDR3 loop spans 14 amino acids. CDR3 sequence: CASSLPDRSYEQYF. The DNA of the CDR3 is TGTGCCAGCAGCTTACCCGACAGATCCTACGAGCAGTACTTC.